Reported below is one TCR beta chain. Its specificity is unknown. Produced via immunoSEQ multiplex PCR; TCRdb's table is partial and in-frame only. The sample holds roughly 100,000 clones; around 78% are singletons and the top ten take over 8%. These data originate in a study of PD-1 blockade in classical Hodgkin lymphoma. Trimming took off 4 bases at V and 0 bases at J, with 13 bases between the two ends. The CDR3 has 15 amino acids. The germline V gene encodes CDR1 MNHNS and CDR2 SASEGT. Regarding time point: cycle 4 day 1 (C4D1), after less than seven weeks of nivolumab. Autologous stem cell transplantation was followed by relapse in every patient, and brentuximab vedotin exposure varied. Study-level results: Unlike CD8+ TCR diversity, which did not rise significantly by C4D1, CD4+ TCR diversity did. Similar baseline diversity was found in complete responders and newly diagnosed patients. Relapsed/refractory patients reportedly had lower baseline diversity than newly diagnosed patients.

This sequence originates from a human donor with classical Hodgkin lymphoma. This chain connects TRBV6-1 to TRBJ2-7; a possible D gene is TRBD1 (6 bases). This sample comprised peripheral blood mononuclear cells (PBMCs), obtained before the fourth cycle of nivolumab. The CDR3 DNA sequence: TGTGCCAGCAGTGTGACAGGTCCAAGCTCCTACGAGCAGTACTTC. Translating gives CASSVTGPSSYEQYF.